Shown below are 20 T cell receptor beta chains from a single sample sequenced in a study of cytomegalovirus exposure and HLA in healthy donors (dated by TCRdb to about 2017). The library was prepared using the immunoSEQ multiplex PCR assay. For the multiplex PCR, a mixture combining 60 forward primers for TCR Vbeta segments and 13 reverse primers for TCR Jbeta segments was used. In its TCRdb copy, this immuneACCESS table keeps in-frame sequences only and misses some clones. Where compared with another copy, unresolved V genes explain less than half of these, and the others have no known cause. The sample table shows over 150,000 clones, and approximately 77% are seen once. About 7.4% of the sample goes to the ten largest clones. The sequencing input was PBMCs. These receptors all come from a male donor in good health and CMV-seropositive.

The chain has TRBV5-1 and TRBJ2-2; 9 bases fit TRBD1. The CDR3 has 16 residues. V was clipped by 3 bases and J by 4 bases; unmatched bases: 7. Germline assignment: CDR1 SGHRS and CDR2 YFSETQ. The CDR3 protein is CASSSTGGSGTGELFF. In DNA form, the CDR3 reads TGCGCCAGCAGCTCCACAGGGGGCTCGGGCACCGGGGAGCTGTTTTTT.

Here the CDR3 reads CASSSRYEQYF. CDR3 bases: TGTGCCAGCAGCTCTCGCTACGAGCAGTACTTC. This chain links TRBV11-2 with TRBJ2-7; D call uncertain. The CDR3 has 11 amino acids. Trimming shortened V by 4 bases and J by 3 bases, and 4 bases separated the two germline ends. From germline, CDR1 is SGHAT and CDR2 FQNNGV.

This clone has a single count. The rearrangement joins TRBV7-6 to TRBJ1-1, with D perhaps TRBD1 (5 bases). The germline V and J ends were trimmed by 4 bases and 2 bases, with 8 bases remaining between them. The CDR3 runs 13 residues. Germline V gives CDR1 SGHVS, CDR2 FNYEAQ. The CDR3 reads CASSSTVNTEAFF. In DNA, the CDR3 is TGTGCCAGCAGCTCGACAGTTAACACTGAAGCTTTCTTT. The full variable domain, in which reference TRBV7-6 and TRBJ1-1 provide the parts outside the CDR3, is GAGVSQSPRYKVTKRGQDVALRCDPISGHVSLYWYRQALGQGPEFLTYFNYEAQQDKSGLPNDRFSAERPEGSISTLTIQRTEQRDSAMYRCASSSTVNTEAFFGQGTRLTVV.

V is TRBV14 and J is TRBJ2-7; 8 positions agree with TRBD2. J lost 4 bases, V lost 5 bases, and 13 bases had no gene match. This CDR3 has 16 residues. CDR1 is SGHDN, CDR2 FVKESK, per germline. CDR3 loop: CASSSFSGVYPYEQYF. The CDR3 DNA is TGTGCCAGCAGCTCGTTTAGCGGGGTTTACCCGTACGAGCAGTACTTC. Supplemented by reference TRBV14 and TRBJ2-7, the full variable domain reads EAGVTQFPSHSVIEKGQTVTLRCDPISGHDNLYWYRRVMGKEIKFLLHFVKESKQDESGMPNNRFLAERTGGTYSTLKVQPAELEDSGVYFCASSSFSGVYPYEQYFGPGTRLTVT.

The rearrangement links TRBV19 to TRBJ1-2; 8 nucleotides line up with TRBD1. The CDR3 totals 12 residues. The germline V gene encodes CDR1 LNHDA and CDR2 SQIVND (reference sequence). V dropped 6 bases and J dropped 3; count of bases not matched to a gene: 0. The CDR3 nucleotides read TGTGCCAGTAGGGGACAGGACTATGGCTACACCTTC. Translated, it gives CASRGQDYGYTF.

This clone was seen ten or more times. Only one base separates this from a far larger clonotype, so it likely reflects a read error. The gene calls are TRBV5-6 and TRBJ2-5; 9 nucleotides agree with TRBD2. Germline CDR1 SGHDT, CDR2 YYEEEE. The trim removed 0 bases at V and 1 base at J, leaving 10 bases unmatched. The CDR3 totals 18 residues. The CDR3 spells CASSLARLAGHGQETQYF. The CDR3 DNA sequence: TGTGCCAGCAGCTTGGCTCGCCTAGCGGGGCATGGCCAAGAGACCCAGTACTTC.

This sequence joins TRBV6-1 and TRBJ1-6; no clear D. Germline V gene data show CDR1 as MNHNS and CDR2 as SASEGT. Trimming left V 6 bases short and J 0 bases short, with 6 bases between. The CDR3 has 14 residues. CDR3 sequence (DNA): TGTGCCAGCAGGGGGAGCTCCTATAATTCACCCCTCCACTTT. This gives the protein CASRGSSYNSPLHF.

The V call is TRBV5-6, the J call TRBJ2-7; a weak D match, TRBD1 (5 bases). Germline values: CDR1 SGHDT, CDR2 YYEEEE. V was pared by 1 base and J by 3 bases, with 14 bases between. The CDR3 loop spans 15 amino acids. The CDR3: CASSLMQGGIYEQYF. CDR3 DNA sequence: TGTGCCAGCAGCTTGATGCAGGGTGGGATCTACGAGCAGTACTTC.

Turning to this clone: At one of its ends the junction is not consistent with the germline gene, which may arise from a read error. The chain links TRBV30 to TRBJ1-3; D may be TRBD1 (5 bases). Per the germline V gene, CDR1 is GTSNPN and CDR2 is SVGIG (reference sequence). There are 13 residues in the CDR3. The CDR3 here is CAWSVGEGTTIYF. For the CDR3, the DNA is TGTGCCTGGAGTGTAGGGGAGGGAACCACCATATATTTT. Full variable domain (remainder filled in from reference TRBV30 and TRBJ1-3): SQTIHQWPATLVQPVGSPLSLECTVEGTSNPNLYWYRQAAGRGLQLLFYSVGIGQISSEVPQNLSASRPQDRQFILSSKKLLLSDSGFYLCAWSVGEGTTIYFGEGSWLTVV.

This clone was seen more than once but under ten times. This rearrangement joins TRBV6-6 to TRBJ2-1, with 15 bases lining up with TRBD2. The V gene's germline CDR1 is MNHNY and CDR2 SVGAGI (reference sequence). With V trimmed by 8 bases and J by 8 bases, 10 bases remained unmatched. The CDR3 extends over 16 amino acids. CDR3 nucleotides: TGTGCCAGCCGGACTAGCGGGGGGGAGGTTTACCATGAGCAGTTCTTC. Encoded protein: CASRTSGGEVYHEQFF.

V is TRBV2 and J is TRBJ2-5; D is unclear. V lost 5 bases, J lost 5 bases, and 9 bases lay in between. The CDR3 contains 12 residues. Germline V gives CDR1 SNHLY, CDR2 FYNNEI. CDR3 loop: CASSLTVETQYF. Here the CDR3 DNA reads TGTGCCAGCAGTCTGACTGTGGAGACCCAGTACTTC.

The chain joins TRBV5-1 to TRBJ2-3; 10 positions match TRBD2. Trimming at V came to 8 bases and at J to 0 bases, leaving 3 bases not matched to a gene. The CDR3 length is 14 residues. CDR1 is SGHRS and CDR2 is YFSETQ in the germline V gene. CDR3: CASQAGGSTDTQYF. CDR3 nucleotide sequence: TGCGCCAGTCAAGCGGGGGGGAGCACAGATACGCAGTATTTT.

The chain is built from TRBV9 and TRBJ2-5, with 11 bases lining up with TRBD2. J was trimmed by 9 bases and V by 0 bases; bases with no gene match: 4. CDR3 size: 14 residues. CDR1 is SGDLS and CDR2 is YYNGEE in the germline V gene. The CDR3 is CASSVAGSGGAQYF. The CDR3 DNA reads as TGTGCCAGCAGCGTAGCAGGTAGCGGGGGGGCCCAGTACTTC. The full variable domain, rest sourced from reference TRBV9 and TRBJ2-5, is DSGVTQTPKHLITATGQRVTLRCSPRSGDLSVYWYQQSLDQGLQFLIQYYNGEERAKGNILERFSAQQFPDLHSELNLSSLELGDSALYFCASSVAGSGGAQYFGPGTRLLVL.

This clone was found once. This CDR3 is CASSGGERGGTYEQYF. The CDR3 nucleotides read TGTGCCAGCTCCGGGGGGGAGCGGGGGGGAACCTACGAGCAGTACTTC. The chain couples TRBV7-2 to TRBJ2-7; the match to TRBD2 covers 10 bases. This CDR3 has 16 residues. The V gene's germline CDR1 is SGHTA and CDR2 FQGNSA. V was pared by 8 bases and J by 2 bases, with 12 bases of the junction left unmatched. The complete variable domain, with remaining parts taken from reference TRBV7-2 and TRBJ2-7, reads GAGVSQSPSNKVTEKGKDVELRCDPISGHTALYWYRQSLGQGLEFLIYFQGNSAPDKSGLPSDRFSAERTGGSVSTLTIQRTQQEDSAVYLCASSGGERGGTYEQYFGPGTRLTVT.

CDR3 region: CSVVGTGTSGNTIYF. Written as DNA, the CDR3 is TGCAGCGTTGTAGGGACAGGGACCTCTGGAAACACCATATATTTT. The chain couples TRBV29-1 to TRBJ1-3; TRBD1 matches at 9 bases. This CDR3 contains 15 residues. Trimming took 4 bases from V and 0 from J; bases not matched to a gene: 4. The germline CDR1 and CDR2 sequences are SQVTM and ANQGSEA. Drawing the rest from reference TRBV29-1 and TRBJ1-3, the complete variable domain is SAVISQKPSRDICQRGTSLTIQCQVDSQVTMMFWYRQQPGQSLTLIATANQGSEATYESGFVIDKFPISRPNLTFSTLTVSNMSPEDSSIYLCSVVGTGTSGNTIYFGEGSWLTVV.

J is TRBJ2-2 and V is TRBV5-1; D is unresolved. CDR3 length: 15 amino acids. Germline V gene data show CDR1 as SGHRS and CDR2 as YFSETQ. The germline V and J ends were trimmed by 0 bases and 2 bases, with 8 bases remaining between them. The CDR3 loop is CASSLGAANTGELFF. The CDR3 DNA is TGCGCCAGCAGCTTGGGGGCAGCTAACACCGGGGAGCTGTTTTTT.

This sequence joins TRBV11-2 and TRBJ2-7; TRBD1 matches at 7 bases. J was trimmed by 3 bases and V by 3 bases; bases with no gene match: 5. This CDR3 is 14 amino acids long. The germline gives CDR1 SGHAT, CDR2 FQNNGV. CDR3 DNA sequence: TGTGCCAGCAGCTTGGGGACAGCGGACTACGAGCAGTACTTC. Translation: CASSLGTADYEQYF. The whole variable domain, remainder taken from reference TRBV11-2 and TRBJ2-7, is EAGVAQSPRYKIIEKRQSVAFWCNPISGHATLYWYQQILGQGPKLLIQFQNNGVVDDSQLPKDRFSAERLKGVDSTLKIQPAKLEDSAVYLCASSLGTADYEQYFGPGTRLTVT.

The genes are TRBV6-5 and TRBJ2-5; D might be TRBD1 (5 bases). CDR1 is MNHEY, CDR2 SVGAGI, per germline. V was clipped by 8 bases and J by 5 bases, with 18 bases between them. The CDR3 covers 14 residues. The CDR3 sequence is CASLPSQGRETQYF. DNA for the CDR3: TGTGCCAGCCTCCCCAGTCAGGGTAGGGAGACCCAGTACTTC.

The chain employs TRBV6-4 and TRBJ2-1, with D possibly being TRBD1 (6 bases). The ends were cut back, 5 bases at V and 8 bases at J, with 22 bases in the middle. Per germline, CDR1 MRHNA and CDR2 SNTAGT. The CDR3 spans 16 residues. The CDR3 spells CASSPFPRGRVDEQFF. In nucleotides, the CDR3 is TGTGCCAGCAGTCCATTCCCCAGGGGTAGAGTCGATGAGCAGTTCTTC.

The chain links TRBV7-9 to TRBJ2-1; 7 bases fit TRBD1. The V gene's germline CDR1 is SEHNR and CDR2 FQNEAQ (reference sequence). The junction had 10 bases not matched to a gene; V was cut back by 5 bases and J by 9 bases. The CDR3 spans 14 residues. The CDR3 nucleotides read TGTGCCAGCAGCCCACAGGGGAGTTCCGGTGAGCAGTTCTTC. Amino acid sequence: CASSPQGSSGEQFF.